These 16 T cell receptor beta chains came from one sample sequenced in a study of OX40 agonist ivuxolimab in advanced cancers. Some clones are missing from TCRdb's copy, which holds only in-frame ones; the method was immunoSEQ multiplex PCR. This table has tens of thousands of clones, more than 75% appearing once. The source was CD4+ or CD8+ T cells sorted from blood, collected in a trial of the OX40 agonist ivuxolimab. All receptors derive from an adult with an advanced solid tumor such as melanoma, head and neck, liver or kidney cancer.

The chain carries TRBV10-1 and TRBJ2-6, with TRBD1 matching 11 bases. J gave up 0 bases and V 6 bases, and 4 bases lay outside the gene matches. This CDR3 region has 17 residues. The V gene's germline CDR1 is WNHNN and CDR2 SYGVQD (reference sequence). The DNA of the CDR3 is TGCGCCAGCAGAGCCGGGACAGGGGGCTCTGGGGCCAACGTCCTGACTTTC. This codes for CASRAGTGGSGANVLTF.

This chain uses TRBV27 with TRBJ2-4; D is possibly TRBD1 (6 bases). Between the trimmed V and J ends, which lost 5 bases and 6 bases, there was a span of 8 bases. CDR1 MNHEY and CDR2 SMNVEV come from the germline V gene (reference sequence). The CDR3 has 12 amino acids. The CDR3 protein is CASSADRNIQYF. The CDR3 coding sequence is TGTGCCAGCAGTGCGGACAGAAACATTCAGTACTTC.

The table lists this clone with a few counts. The rearrangement links TRBV19 to TRBJ2-6; D gene unclear. Germline CDR1 is LNHDA and CDR2 is SQIVND (reference sequence). Trimming shortened V by 7 bases and J by 0 bases, and 13 bases separated the two germline ends. This CDR3 has 16 amino acids. The DNA of the CDR3 is TGTGCCAGTACTCATACTCGGAGCTCTGGGGCCAACGTCCTGACTTTC. Residues: CASTHTRSSGANVLTF.

The V and J genes are TRBV30 and TRBJ1-1, with D possibly being TRBD1 (5 bases). The CDR3 extends over 14 amino acids. Germline V gives CDR1 GTSNPN, CDR2 SVGIG (reference sequence). Trimming took 2 bases from V and 3 from J, leaving 13 bases between them. CDR3 sequence: CAWSFRGPYTEAFF. The CDR3 DNA follows: TGTGCCTGGAGTTTTAGGGGCCCTTACACTGAAGCTTTCTTT.

The V call is TRBV7-9, the J call TRBJ2-5, with TRBD2 matching over 9 bases. Matching the DNA end better, TRBJ2-7 makes the J call doubtful. This CDR3 region has 14 residues. CDR1 is SEHNR and CDR2 is FQNEAQ in the germline V gene (reference sequence). The CDR3 region is CASSSSGTSYEQYF. CDR3 DNA sequence: TGTGCCAGCAGCTCTAGCGGGACCTCTTACGAGCAGTACTTC.

V and J are TRBV11-2 and TRBJ1-6; 7 nucleotides align to TRBD1. Looked up from germline, CDR1 is SGHAT and CDR2 is FQNNGV. The CDR3 consists of 17 residues. J was trimmed by 10 bases and V by 5 bases; bases with no gene match: 17. CDR3: CASSRNRTGVRRSPLHF. Written as DNA, the CDR3 is TGTGCCAGCAGCCGAAACCGAACAGGGGTTAGGCGCTCACCCCTCCACTTT.

This chain uses TRBV9 with TRBJ1-2; D gene unclear. The CDR3 contains 12 residues. V dropped 6 bases and J dropped 5 bases, with 11 bases sitting between them. Germline CDR1 is SGDLS and CDR2 is YYNGEE. CDR3 protein: CASTKGGYGYTF. As DNA, the CDR3 is TGTGCCAGCACCAAAGGAGGGTATGGCTACACCTTC. The whole variable domain, filled in from reference TRBV9 and TRBJ1-2, reads DSGVTQTPKHLITATGQRVTLRCSPRSGDLSVYWYQQSLDQGLQFLIQYYNGEERAKGNILERFSAQQFPDLHSELNLSSLELGDSALYFCASTKGGYGYTFGSGTRLTVV.

This chain uses TRBV28 with TRBJ1-2, with D unresolved. CDR3 length: 14 amino acids. V was clipped by 7 bases and J by 5 bases, with 17 bases between them. From germline, CDR1 is MDHEN and CDR2 SYDVKM. The DNA of the CDR3 is TGTGCCAGCAACGGCAGAAACCAGGTTTATGGCTACACCTTC. Protein: CASNGRNQVYGYTF.

The CDR3 reads CASSLASGYNEQFF. The CDR3 DNA sequence: TGTGCCAGCAGTTTAGCTAGCGGGTACAATGAGCAGTTCTTC. The chain recombines TRBV28 with TRBJ2-1; TRBD2 aligns across 8 bases. The CDR3 runs 14 residues. Germline-derived CDR1 and CDR2 are MDHEN and SYDVKM. V was clipped by 2 bases and J by 4 bases; unmatched bases: 1.

This chain connects TRBV23-1 to TRBJ1-3; D gene ambiguous. TRBV23-1 is an ORF; its function is uncertain. The CDR3 length is 14 residues. V lost 8 bases to trimming and J lost 1 base, with 12 bases between them. In DNA form, the CDR3 reads TGCGCCAGCCCATTTCTTGGGTCTGGAAACACCATATATTTT. This codes for CASPFLGSGNTIYF.

This rearrangement joins TRBV15 to TRBJ2-1; TRBD2 matches 12 bases. The CDR3 runs 16 residues. Trimming removed 0 bases from V and 7 bases from J; junction bases left unmatched: 4. Germline V CDR1 and CDR2: LNHNV, YYDKDF (reference sequence). In DNA form, the CDR3 reads TGTGCCACCAGCAGAGAACTAGCGGGGGGCGGGAATGAGCAGTTCTTC. The encoded protein is CATSRELAGGGNEQFF.

The V and J genes are TRBV4-3 and TRBJ1-2; D gene unclear. V was shortened by 0 bases and J by 5 bases, with 10 bases between the two germline ends. The CDR3 has 14 amino acids. Germline V gives CDR1 LGHNA, CDR2 YSLEER. CDR3 amino acids: CASSQERVRYGYTF. DNA of the CDR3: TGCGCCAGCAGCCAAGAACGGGTCCGGTATGGCTACACCTTC.

CDR3 DNA: TGTGCCAGTAAAATCGGGCCACTGAGGGACACTGAAGCTTTCTTT. Protein product: CASKIGPLRDTEAFF. The J gene is TRBJ1-1, the V gene TRBV19; D uncertain. V lost 7 bases to trimming and J lost 3 bases, with 18 bases between them. Germline CDR1 is LNHDA and CDR2 is SQIVND (reference sequence). CDR3 length equals 15 residues.

This clone occurred once. The chain joins TRBV11-2 to TRBJ1-3; D remains unclear. V shed 1 base and J shed 6 bases, with 7 bases lying between them. Germline-derived CDR1 and CDR2 are SGHAT and FQNNGV. This CDR3 region has 13 residues. For the CDR3, the DNA is TGTGCCAGCAGCTTAGCCCGGGAAAACACCATATATTTT. Residues: CASSLARENTIYF.

A single count supports this clone. The CDR3 region is CASFQTNTQYF. In DNA, the CDR3 is TGTGCCAGCTTCCAGACGAATACGCAGTATTTT. This chain joins TRBV18 and TRBJ2-3; D gene ambiguous. The germline gives CDR1 KGHSH, CDR2 LQKENI. Trimming took off 7 bases at V and 7 bases at J, with 9 bases between the two ends. The CDR3 covers 11 residues.

The chain is built from TRBV18 and TRBJ1-1, with 9 bases lining up with TRBD1. The CDR3 totals 14 residues. Germline loops: CDR1 KGHSH, CDR2 LQKENI. Germline trimming cut 6 bases from V and 6 bases from J; bases unmatched to any gene: 8. CDR3 nucleotide sequence: TGTGCCAGCTCGGTCACAGGGGGCTTCGCTGAAGCTTTCTTT. It encodes CASSVTGGFAEAFF.